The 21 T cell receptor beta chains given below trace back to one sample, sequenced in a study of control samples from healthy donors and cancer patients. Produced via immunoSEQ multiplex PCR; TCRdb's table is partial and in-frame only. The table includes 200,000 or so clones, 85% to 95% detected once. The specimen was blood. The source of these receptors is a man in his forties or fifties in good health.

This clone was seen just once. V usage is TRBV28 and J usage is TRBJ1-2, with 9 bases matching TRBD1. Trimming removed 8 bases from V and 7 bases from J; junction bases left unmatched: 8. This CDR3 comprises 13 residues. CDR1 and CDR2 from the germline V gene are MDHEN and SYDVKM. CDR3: CASRTQGALGYTF. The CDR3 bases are TGTGCCAGCCGCACACAGGGGGCGCTTGGCTACACCTTC.

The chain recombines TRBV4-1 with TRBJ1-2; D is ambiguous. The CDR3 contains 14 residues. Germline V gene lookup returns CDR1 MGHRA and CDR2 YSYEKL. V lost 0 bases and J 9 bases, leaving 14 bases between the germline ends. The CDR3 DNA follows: TGCGCCAGCAGCCAAGAATCCCCCCCCCGTAGCTACACCTTC. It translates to CASSQESPPRSYTF.

The CDR3 DNA reads TGTGCCAGCAGTTCCCGATTGGGGGCCTACGAGCAGTACTTC. The encoded protein is CASSSRLGAYEQYF. V is TRBV6-2 or TRBV6-3 and J is TRBJ2-7; the D gene could be TRBD1 or TRBD2 (5 bases each). The CDR3 is 14 residues long. Germline V lookup: CDR1 MNHEY, CDR2 SVGEGT. V was pared by 4 bases and J by 2 bases, with 12 bases between.

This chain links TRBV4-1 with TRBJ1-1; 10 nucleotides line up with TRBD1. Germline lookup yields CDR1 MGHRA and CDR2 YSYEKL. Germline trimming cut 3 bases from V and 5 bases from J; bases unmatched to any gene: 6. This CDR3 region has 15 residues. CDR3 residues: CASSHPDRGETEAFF. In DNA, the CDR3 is TGCGCCAGCAGCCACCCGGACAGGGGGGAGACTGAAGCTTTCTTT.

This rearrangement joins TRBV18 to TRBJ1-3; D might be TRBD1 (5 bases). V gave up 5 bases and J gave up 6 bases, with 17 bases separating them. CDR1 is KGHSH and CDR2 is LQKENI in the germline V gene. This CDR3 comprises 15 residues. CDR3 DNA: TGTGCCAGCTCAGCTGGGTGGGGACCAGAAAACACCATATATTTT. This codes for CASSAGWGPENTIYF. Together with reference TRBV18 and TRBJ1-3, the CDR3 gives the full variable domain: NAGVMQNPRHLVRRRGQEARLRCSPMKGHSHVYWYRQLPEEGLKFMVYLQKENIIDESGMPKERFSAEFPKEGPSILRIQQVVRGDSAAYFCASSAGWGPENTIYFGEGSWLTVV.

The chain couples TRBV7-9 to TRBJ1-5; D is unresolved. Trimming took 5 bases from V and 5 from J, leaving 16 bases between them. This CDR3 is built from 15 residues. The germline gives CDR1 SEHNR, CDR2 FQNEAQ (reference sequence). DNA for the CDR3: TGTGCCAGCAGCATGGCGGGTTCACCGCATCAGCCCCAGCATTTT. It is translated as CASSMAGSPHQPQHF.

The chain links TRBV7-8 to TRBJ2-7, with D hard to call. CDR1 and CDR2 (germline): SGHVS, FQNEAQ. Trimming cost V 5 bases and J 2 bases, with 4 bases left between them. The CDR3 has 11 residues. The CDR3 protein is CASSLTYEQYV. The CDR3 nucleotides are TGTGCCAGCAGCCTAACCTACGAGCAGTACGTC.

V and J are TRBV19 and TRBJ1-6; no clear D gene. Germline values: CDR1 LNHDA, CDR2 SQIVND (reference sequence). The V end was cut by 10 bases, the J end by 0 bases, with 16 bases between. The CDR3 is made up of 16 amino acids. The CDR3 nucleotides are TGTGCCACCCAGCGTTCACTTAGCTCCTATAATTCACCCCTCCACTTT. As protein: CATQRSLSSYNSPLHF.

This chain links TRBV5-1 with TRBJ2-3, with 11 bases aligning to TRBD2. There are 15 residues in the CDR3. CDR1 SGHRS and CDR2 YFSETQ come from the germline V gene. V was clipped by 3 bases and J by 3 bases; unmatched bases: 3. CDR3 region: CASSWGTSGTDTQYF. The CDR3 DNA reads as TGCGCCAGCAGCTGGGGGACTAGCGGAACAGATACGCAGTATTTT.

The CDR3 region is CASSKGGEAKNIQYF. The CDR3 DNA sequence: TGTGCCAGCAGTAAGGGGGGGGAGGCCAAAAACATTCAGTACTTC. The chain uses TRBV6-6 and TRBJ2-4; D perhaps matches TRBD2 (7 bases). Germline V gives CDR1 MNHNY, CDR2 SVGAGI (reference sequence). There are 15 residues in the CDR3. Deletions cut 5 bases from V and 1 base from J, with 12 bases between.

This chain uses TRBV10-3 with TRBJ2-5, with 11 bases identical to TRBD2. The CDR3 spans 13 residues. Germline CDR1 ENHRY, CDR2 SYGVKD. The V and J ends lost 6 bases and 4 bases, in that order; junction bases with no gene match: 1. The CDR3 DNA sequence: TGTGCCATCAGGACTAGCGGGGTAGAGACCCAGTACTTC. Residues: CAIRTSGVETQYF.

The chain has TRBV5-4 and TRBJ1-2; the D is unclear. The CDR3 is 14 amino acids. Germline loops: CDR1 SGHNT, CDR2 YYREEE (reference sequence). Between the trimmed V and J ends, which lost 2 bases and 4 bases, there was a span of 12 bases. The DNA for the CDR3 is TGTGCCAGCAGCTTCGGGCGGAGTCTCTATGGCTACACCTTC. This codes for CASSFGRSLYGYTF.

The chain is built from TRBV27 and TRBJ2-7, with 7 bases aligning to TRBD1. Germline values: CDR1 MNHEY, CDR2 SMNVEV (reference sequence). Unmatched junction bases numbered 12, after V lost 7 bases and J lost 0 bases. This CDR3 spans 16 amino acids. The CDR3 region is CASTPRATGSSYEQYF. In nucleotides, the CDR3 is TGTGCCAGCACCCCCCGGGCGACAGGGAGCTCCTACGAGCAGTACTTC.

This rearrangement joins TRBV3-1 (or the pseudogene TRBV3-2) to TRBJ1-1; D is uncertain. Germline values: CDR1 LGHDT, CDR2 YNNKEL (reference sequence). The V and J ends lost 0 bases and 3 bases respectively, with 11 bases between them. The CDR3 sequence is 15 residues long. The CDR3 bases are TGTGCCAGCAGCCAAGACTGGTCAGATTACACTGAAGCTTTCTTT. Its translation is CASSQDWSDYTEAFF.

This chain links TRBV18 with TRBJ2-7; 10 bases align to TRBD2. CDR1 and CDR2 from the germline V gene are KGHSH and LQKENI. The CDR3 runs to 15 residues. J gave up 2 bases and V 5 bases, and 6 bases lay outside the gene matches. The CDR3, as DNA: TGTGCCAGCTCATTTAGCGGGGGGCCCCCCTACGAGCAGTACGTC. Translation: CASSFSGGPPYEQYV.

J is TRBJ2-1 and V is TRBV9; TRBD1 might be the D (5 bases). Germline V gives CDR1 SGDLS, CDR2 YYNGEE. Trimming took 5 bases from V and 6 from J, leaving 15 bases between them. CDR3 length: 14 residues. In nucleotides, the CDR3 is TGTGCCAGCAGTCGTCGAATTGGGGCCAATGAGCAGTTCTTC. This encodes CASSRRIGANEQFF. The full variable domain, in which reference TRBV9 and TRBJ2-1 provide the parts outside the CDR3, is DSGVTQTPKHLITATGQRVTLRCSPRSGDLSVYWYQQSLDQGLQFLIQYYNGEERAKGNILERFSAQQFPDLHSELNLSSLELGDSALYFCASSRRIGANEQFFGPGTRLTVL.

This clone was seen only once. This CDR3 is CASSPPSGGIYNEQFF. CDR3 coding DNA: TGTGCCAGCTCACCACCTAGCGGGGGGATCTACAATGAGCAGTTCTTC. The chain combines TRBV18 with TRBJ2-1; 10 nucleotides line up with TRBD2. The CDR3 sequence is 16 residues long. V dropped 0 bases and J dropped 3; count of bases not matched to a gene: 2. Germline loops: CDR1 KGHSH, CDR2 LQKENI.

The CDR3 DNA sequence: TGTGCCAGCAGAGGACGGAGGGGCCCTAATGAAAAACTGTTTTTT. Its protein is CASRGRRGPNEKLFF. This chain uses TRBV6-5 with TRBJ1-4; D perhaps matches TRBD1 (5 bases). The CDR3 is made up of 15 amino acids. Trimming took 6 bases from V and 3 from J, leaving 14 bases between them. Germline V gene lookup returns CDR1 MNHEY and CDR2 SVGAGI.

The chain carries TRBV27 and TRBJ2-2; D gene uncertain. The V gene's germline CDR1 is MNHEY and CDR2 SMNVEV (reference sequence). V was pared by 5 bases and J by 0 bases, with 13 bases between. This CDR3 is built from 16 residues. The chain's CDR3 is CASSLISVANTGELFF. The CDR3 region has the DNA TGTGCCAGCAGTCTCATCTCGGTCGCGAACACCGGGGAGCTGTTTTTT.

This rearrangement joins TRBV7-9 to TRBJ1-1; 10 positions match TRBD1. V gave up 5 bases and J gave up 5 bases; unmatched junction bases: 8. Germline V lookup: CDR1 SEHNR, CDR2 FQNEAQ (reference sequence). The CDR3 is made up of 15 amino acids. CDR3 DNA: TGTGCCAGCAGCATCCAACGGACAGGGGGGACTGAAGCTTTCTTT. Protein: CASSIQRTGGTEAFF.

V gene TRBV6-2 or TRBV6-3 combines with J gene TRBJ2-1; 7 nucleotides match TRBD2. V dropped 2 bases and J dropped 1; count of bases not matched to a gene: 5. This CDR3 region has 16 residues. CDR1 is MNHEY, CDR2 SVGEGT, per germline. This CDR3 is CASSYELALSYNEQFF. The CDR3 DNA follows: TGTGCCAGCAGTTACGAACTAGCGTTATCCTACAATGAGCAGTTCTTC.